Listed below are T cell receptor beta chains from one sample, sequenced in a study of blood T cell repertoires in COVID-19. Data came from immunoSEQ multiplex PCR; TCRdb stores just in-frame clones and leaves some out. The sample lists a few hundred thousand clones, about 90% occurring once. The sequenced sample was peripheral blood. The source of these receptors is a woman in her twenties or thirties who had recovered from COVID-19. Each CDR3 is given with its conserved first and last residue. Fields, in order: J gene, clone size, CDR3 length, V gene, D gene, CDR3 protein, CDR3 DNA. A D gene is named only where the DNA matches it firmly. Rows may omit the clone size; those that give it use once, few, many or a size class.

J gene: TRBJ2-6; clone size: NA; CDR3 length: 14; V gene: TRBV28; D gene: NA; CDR3 protein: CASNLNSGANVLTF; CDR3 DNA: TGTGCCAGCAACCTAAACTCTGGGGCCAACGTCCTGACTTTC
J gene: TRBJ2-7; clone size: NA; CDR3 length: 15; V gene: TRBV29-1; D gene: NA; CDR3 protein: CSVEGLAGLSYEQYF; CDR3 DNA: TGCAGCGTTGAAGGTCTGGCGGGGCTCTCCTACGAGCAGTACTTC
J gene: TRBJ1-1; clone size: NA; CDR3 length: 13; V gene: TRBV10-3; D gene: NA; CDR3 protein: CAISPGKNTEAFF; CDR3 DNA: TGTGCCATCAGCCCGGGGAAGAACACTGAAGCTTTCTTT
J gene: TRBJ2-1; clone size: once; CDR3 length: 13; V gene: TRBV3-1/TRBV3-2; D gene: NA; CDR3 protein: CASSQDSRGEQFF; CDR3 DNA: TGTGCCAGCAGCCAGGACAGCCGAGGTGAGCAGTTCTTC
J gene: TRBJ2-5; clone size: NA; CDR3 length: 14; V gene: TRBV6-5; D gene: TRBD1; CDR3 protein: CASSGTGLLETQYF; CDR3 DNA: TGTGCCAGCAGCGGGACAGGGTTGTTAGAGACCCAGTACTTC
J gene: TRBJ2-6; clone size: NA; CDR3 length: 17; V gene: TRBV13; D gene: TRBD2; CDR3 protein: CASSFSLAASGANVLTF; CDR3 DNA: TGTGCCAGCAGCTTTTCCCTAGCGGCCTCTGGGGCCAACGTCCTGACTTTC
J gene: TRBJ2-5; clone size: NA; CDR3 length: 16; V gene: TRBV11-2; D gene: TRBD1; CDR3 protein: CASSLARDRGRETQYF; CDR3 DNA: TGTGCCAGCAGCTTAGCCCGGGACAGGGGGCGAGAGACCCAGTACTTC
J gene: TRBJ2-7; clone size: NA; CDR3 length: 13; V gene: TRBV28; D gene: TRBD1; CDR3 protein: CASKQGALVEQYF; CDR3 DNA: TGTGCCAGTAAGCAGGGGGCCTTGGTCGAGCAGTACTTC
J gene: TRBJ1-1; clone size: NA; CDR3 length: 14; V gene: TRBV6-6; D gene: NA; CDR3 protein: CASNLDRRHTEAFF; CDR3 DNA: TGTGCCAGCAACCTGGACAGAAGGCACACTGAAGCTTTCTTT
J gene: TRBJ2-2; clone size: NA; CDR3 length: 18; V gene: TRBV2; D gene: TRBD1; CDR3 protein: CASSANRDRFANTGELFF; CDR3 DNA: TGTGCCAGCAGTGCTAATAGGGACAGGTTCGCGAACACCGGGGAGCTGTTTTTT
J gene: TRBJ1-1; clone size: NA; CDR3 length: 15; V gene: TRBV6-5; D gene: NA; CDR3 protein: CASSYSGLKNTEAFF; CDR3 DNA: TGTGCCAGCAGTTACTCGGGACTCAAGAACACTGAAGCTTTCTTT
J gene: TRBJ2-3; clone size: NA; CDR3 length: 12; V gene: TRBV5-1; D gene: NA; CDR3 protein: CASRLGGDAQYF; CDR3 DNA: TGCGCCAGCAGATTAGGGGGAGATGCGCAGTATTTT
J gene: TRBJ2-2; clone size: few; CDR3 length: 16; V gene: TRBV5-1; D gene: TRBD2; CDR3 protein: CASSLGTLADTGELFF; CDR3 DNA: TGCGCCAGCAGCTTGGGCACACTAGCGGACACCGGGGAGCTGTTTTTT
J gene: TRBJ1-1; clone size: once; CDR3 length: 14; V gene: TRBV27; D gene: TRBD1; CDR3 protein: CASSLRQGDTEAFF; CDR3 DNA: TGTGCCAGCAGTTTAAGACAGGGTGACACTGAAGCTTTCTTT
J gene: TRBJ2-7; clone size: NA; CDR3 length: 15; V gene: TRBV5-6; D gene: NA; CDR3 protein: CASSFAGRNSYEQYF; CDR3 DNA: TGTGCCAGCAGCTTCGCAGGGCGGAATTCCTACGAGCAGTACTTC
J gene: TRBJ1-4; clone size: NA; CDR3 length: 17; V gene: TRBV27; D gene: NA; CDR3 protein: CASSLFQVETSNEKLFF; CDR3 DNA: TGTGCCAGCAGTTTATTTCAGGTCGAGACATCTAATGAAAAACTGTTTTTT
J gene: TRBJ1-1; clone size: NA; CDR3 length: 16; V gene: TRBV5-1; D gene: NA; CDR3 protein: CASSLAPTGLNTEAFF; CDR3 DNA: TGCGCCAGCAGCTTGGCTCCGACAGGATTGAACACTGAAGCTTTCTTT
J gene: TRBJ1-1; clone size: NA; CDR3 length: 14; V gene: TRBV2; D gene: NA; CDR3 protein: CASSSTAMNTEAFF; CDR3 DNA: TGTGCCAGCAGTTCAACAGCCATGAACACTGAAGCTTTCTTT
J gene: TRBJ1-1; clone size: once; CDR3 length: 16; V gene: TRBV19; D gene: TRBD1; CDR3 protein: CASKLRRQGGITEAFF; CDR3 DNA: TGTGCCAGTAAGTTAAGGAGACAGGGAGGAATCACTGAAGCTTTCTTT
J gene: TRBJ2-7; clone size: NA; CDR3 length: 14; V gene: TRBV7-2; D gene: NA; CDR3 protein: CASSLAPGAYEQYF; CDR3 DNA: TGTGCCAGCAGCTTAGCTCCGGGAGCCTACGAGCAGTACTTC
J gene: TRBJ2-2; clone size: NA; CDR3 length: 14; V gene: TRBV5-6; D gene: NA; CDR3 protein: CASSYLPGTGELFF; CDR3 DNA: TGTGCCAGCAGCTACCTCCCCGGGACCGGGGAGCTGTTTTTT
J gene: TRBJ2-1; clone size: NA; CDR3 length: 16; V gene: TRBV6-6; D gene: TRBD2; CDR3 protein: CASSYWASGRGDEQFF; CDR3 DNA: TGTGCCAGCAGTTACTGGGCTAGCGGGCGGGGGGATGAGCAGTTCTTC
J gene: TRBJ1-5; clone size: NA; CDR3 length: 16; V gene: TRBV4-1; D gene: NA; CDR3 protein: CASSQEVSYSNQPQHF; CDR3 DNA: TGCGCCAGCAGCCAAGAGGTCTCCTATAGCAATCAGCCCCAGCATTTT
J gene: TRBJ2-5; clone size: NA; CDR3 length: 15; V gene: TRBV5-1; D gene: TRBD1; CDR3 protein: CASSAVPGQGETQYF; CDR3 DNA: TGCGCCAGCAGCGCGGTCCCGGGACAGGGGGAGACCCAGTACTTC
J gene: TRBJ2-7; clone size: few; CDR3 length: 14; V gene: TRBV7-9; D gene: TRBD2; CDR3 protein: CASSLEREEIEQYF; CDR3 DNA: TGTGCCAGCAGCTTAGAGCGGGAGGAAATCGAGCAGTACTTC
J gene: TRBJ1-4; clone size: NA; CDR3 length: 17; V gene: TRBV5-4; D gene: NA; CDR3 protein: CASSLQGTYATNEKLFF; CDR3 DNA: TGTGCCAGCAGCTTGCAGGGAACCTATGCAACTAATGAAAAACTGTTTTTT
J gene: TRBJ2-1; clone size: NA; CDR3 length: 14; V gene: TRBV5-4; D gene: TRBD2; CDR3 protein: CASSDGTSRNEQFF; CDR3 DNA: TGTGCCAGCAGCGACGGGACTAGCCGGAATGAGCAGTTCTTC
J gene: TRBJ2-1; clone size: NA; CDR3 length: 15; V gene: TRBV28; D gene: TRBD2; CDR3 protein: CASSGSGAIYNEQFF; CDR3 DNA: TGTGCCAGCAGTGGGAGCGGGGCCATTTACAATGAGCAGTTCTTC
J gene: TRBJ1-2; clone size: NA; CDR3 length: 13; V gene: TRBV2; D gene: TRBD1; CDR3 protein: CASSLTGGYGYTF; CDR3 DNA: TGTGCCAGCAGCTTGACAGGGGGGTATGGCTACACCTTC
J gene: TRBJ1-4; clone size: NA; CDR3 length: 15; V gene: TRBV19; D gene: NA; CDR3 protein: CASSMPGKKSEKLFF; CDR3 DNA: TGTGCCAGTAGTATGCCCGGGAAGAAGAGTGAAAAACTGTTTTTT
J gene: TRBJ2-7; clone size: NA; CDR3 length: 15; V gene: TRBV4-1; D gene: NA; CDR3 protein: CASSQDSGAGNEQYF; CDR3 DNA: TGCGCCAGCAGCCAAGATTCGGGTGCCGGGAACGAGCAGTACTTC
J gene: TRBJ2-7; clone size: NA; CDR3 length: 15; V gene: TRBV19; D gene: TRBD2; CDR3 protein: CASSLTGGSIYEQYF; CDR3 DNA: TGTGCCAGTAGCTTAACCGGGGGGTCGATTTACGAGCAGTACTTC
J gene: TRBJ1-1; clone size: NA; CDR3 length: 13; V gene: TRBV29-1; D gene: NA; CDR3 protein: CSVVLPVDTEAFF; CDR3 DNA: TGCAGCGTTGTTTTGCCAGTTGACACTGAAGCTTTCTTT
J gene: TRBJ2-5; clone size: NA; CDR3 length: 13; V gene: TRBV6-2/TRBV6-3; D gene: NA; CDR3 protein: CASSPNPPGTQYF; CDR3 DNA: TGTGCCAGCAGCCCCAATCCCCCCGGGACCCAGTACTTC
J gene: TRBJ1-4; clone size: NA; CDR3 length: 13; V gene: TRBV7-8; D gene: NA; CDR3 protein: CASSWGGNEKLFF; CDR3 DNA: TGTGCCAGCAGCTGGGGGGGGAATGAAAAACTGTTTTTT
J gene: TRBJ2-6; clone size: NA; CDR3 length: 19; V gene: TRBV4-3; D gene: NA; CDR3 protein: CASSQDIGTYSSGANVLTF; CDR3 DNA: TGCGCCAGCAGCCAAGATATCGGGACTTACAGCTCTGGGGCCAACGTCCTGACTTTC
J gene: TRBJ2-3; clone size: many; CDR3 length: 15; V gene: TRBV28; D gene: TRBD1; CDR3 protein: CASSPGTVGTDTQYF; CDR3 DNA: TGTGCCAGCAGCCCGGGGACAGTTGGGACAGATACGCAGTATTTT
J gene: TRBJ2-3; clone size: NA; CDR3 length: 14; V gene: TRBV24-1; D gene: TRBD2; CDR3 protein: CATSPRGSKDTQYF; CDR3 DNA: TGTGCCACCAGTCCGCGCGGGAGTAAAGATACGCAGTATTTT
J gene: TRBJ2-2; clone size: NA; CDR3 length: 15; V gene: TRBV28; D gene: TRBD1; CDR3 protein: CASSSTGKGTGELFF; CDR3 DNA: TGTGCCAGCAGTTCGACAGGGAAGGGCACCGGGGAGCTGTTTTTT
J gene: TRBJ2-2; clone size: NA; CDR3 length: 16; V gene: TRBV7-2; D gene: NA; CDR3 protein: CASSLQSQGGGGELFF; CDR3 DNA: TGTGCCAGCAGCCTCCAGTCCCAAGGGGGTGGCGGGGAGCTGTTTTTT
J gene: TRBJ2-1; clone size: NA; CDR3 length: 16; V gene: TRBV3-1/TRBV3-2; D gene: NA; CDR3 protein: CASSQDGGSSYNEQFF; CDR3 DNA: TGTGCCAGCAGCCAAGACGGAGGAAGCTCCTACAATGAGCAGTTCTTC
J gene: TRBJ1-5; clone size: once; CDR3 length: 14; V gene: TRBV6-6; D gene: TRBD1; CDR3 protein: CASSPGQGDQPQHF; CDR3 DNA: TGTGCCAGCAGCCCCGGACAGGGCGATCAGCCCCAGCATTTT
J gene: TRBJ1-1; clone size: NA; CDR3 length: 14; V gene: TRBV30; D gene: TRBD1; CDR3 protein: CAWSVSQGVTEAFF; CDR3 DNA: TGTGCCTGGAGTGTTAGTCAGGGGGTCACTGAAGCTTTCTTT
J gene: TRBJ2-7; clone size: once; CDR3 length: 14; V gene: TRBV5-6; D gene: NA; CDR3 protein: CASSLVRAGLEQYF; CDR3 DNA: TGTGCCAGCAGCTTGGTCAGGGCGGGGCTCGAGCAGTACTTC
J gene: TRBJ1-5; clone size: NA; CDR3 length: 14; V gene: TRBV4-1; D gene: NA; CDR3 protein: CASSQLQGNQPQHF; CDR3 DNA: TGCGCCAGCAGCCAGTTACAGGGCAATCAGCCCCAGCATTTT
J gene: TRBJ1-5; clone size: NA; CDR3 length: 17; V gene: TRBV12-5; D gene: TRBD1; CDR3 protein: CASGLYRGFGSDQPQHF; CDR3 DNA: TGTGCTAGTGGTTTGTACAGGGGATTCGGGTCCGATCAGCCCCAGCATTTT
J gene: TRBJ2-7; clone size: few; CDR3 length: 14; V gene: TRBV10-3; D gene: TRBD2; CDR3 protein: CAISAAGDSYEQYF; CDR3 DNA: TGTGCCATCAGTGCAGCGGGAGATTCCTACGAGCAGTACTTC
J gene: TRBJ2-7; clone size: NA; CDR3 length: 15; V gene: TRBV11-2; D gene: TRBD2; CDR3 protein: CASSLGTSGLYEQYF; CDR3 DNA: TGTGCCAGCAGCTTAGGGACTAGCGGACTGTACGAGCAGTACTTC
J gene: TRBJ1-3; clone size: once; CDR3 length: 14; V gene: TRBV21-1; D gene: NA; CDR3 protein: CASSPGARGNTIYF; CDR3 DNA: TGTGCCAGCAGCCCGGGAGCTCGTGGAAACACCATATATTTT
J gene: TRBJ1-1; clone size: NA; CDR3 length: 15; V gene: TRBV5-1; D gene: NA; CDR3 protein: CASSSGSKGNTEAFF; CDR3 DNA: TGCGCCAGCAGCTCGGGAAGTAAAGGGAACACTGAAGCTTTCTTT
J gene: TRBJ1-1; clone size: NA; CDR3 length: 14; V gene: TRBV6-1; D gene: NA; CDR3 protein: CASSELGEPVEAFF; CDR3 DNA: TGTGCCAGCAGTGAATTGGGAGAGCCGGTTGAAGCTTTCTTT
J gene: TRBJ2-7; clone size: NA; CDR3 length: 15; V gene: TRBV18; D gene: TRBD1; CDR3 protein: CASSFGQGRTYEQYF; CDR3 DNA: TGTGCCAGCTCTTTCGGACAGGGCAGGACCTACGAGCAGTACTTC
J gene: TRBJ1-1; clone size: NA; CDR3 length: 17; V gene: TRBV5-1; D gene: TRBD1; CDR3 protein: CASSLGQGGWTNTEAFF; CDR3 DNA: TGCGCCAGCAGCCTCGGACAGGGTGGGTGGACGAACACTGAAGCTTTCTTT
J gene: TRBJ1-2; clone size: NA; CDR3 length: 14; V gene: TRBV3-1/TRBV3-2; D gene: TRBD1; CDR3 protein: CASSPRQGFYGYTF; CDR3 DNA: TGTGCCAGCAGCCCAAGACAGGGCTTCTATGGCTACACCTTC
J gene: TRBJ2-7; clone size: once; CDR3 length: 14; V gene: TRBV20-1; D gene: TRBD2; CDR3 protein: CSASGREGLYEQYF; CDR3 DNA: TGCAGTGCTAGTGGGCGGGAGGGCCTTTACGAGCAGTACTTC
J gene: TRBJ2-5; clone size: once; CDR3 length: 14; V gene: TRBV6-5; D gene: TRBD1; CDR3 protein: CASSPRDSQETQYF; CDR3 DNA: TGTGCCAGCAGTCCCCGGGACAGCCAAGAGACCCAGTACTTC
J gene: TRBJ1-1; clone size: NA; CDR3 length: 13; V gene: TRBV5-1; D gene: NA; CDR3 protein: CASSSETAFEAFF; CDR3 DNA: TGCGCCAGCAGCTCAGAAACAGCCTTTGAAGCTTTCTTT
J gene: TRBJ1-2; clone size: few; CDR3 length: 17; V gene: TRBV5-1; D gene: TRBD1; CDR3 protein: CASSLKPGQANYGGYTF; CDR3 DNA: TGCGCCAGCAGCTTAAAACCGGGACAGGCGAACTATGGCGGCTACACCTTC
J gene: TRBJ2-4; clone size: NA; CDR3 length: 15; V gene: TRBV11-2; D gene: TRBD2; CDR3 protein: CASSSSTSGTNIQYF; CDR3 DNA: TGTGCCAGCAGCTCCTCGACTAGCGGGACAAACATTCAGTACTTC
J gene: TRBJ1-4; clone size: NA; CDR3 length: 16; V gene: TRBV9; D gene: TRBD1; CDR3 protein: CASSVGGGYSNEKLFF; CDR3 DNA: TGTGCCAGCAGCGTAGGAGGGGGCTATAGTAATGAAAAACTGTTTTTT